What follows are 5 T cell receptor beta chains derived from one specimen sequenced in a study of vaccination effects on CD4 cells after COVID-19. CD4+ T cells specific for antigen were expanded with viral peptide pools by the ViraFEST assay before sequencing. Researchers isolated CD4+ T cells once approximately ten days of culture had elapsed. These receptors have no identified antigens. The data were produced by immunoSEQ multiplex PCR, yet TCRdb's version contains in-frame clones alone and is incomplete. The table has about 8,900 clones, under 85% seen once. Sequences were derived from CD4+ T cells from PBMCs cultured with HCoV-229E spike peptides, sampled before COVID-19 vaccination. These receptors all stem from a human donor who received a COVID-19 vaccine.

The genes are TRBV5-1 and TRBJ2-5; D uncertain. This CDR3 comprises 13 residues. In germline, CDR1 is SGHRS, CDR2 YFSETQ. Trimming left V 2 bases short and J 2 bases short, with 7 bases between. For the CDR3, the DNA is TGCGCCAGCAGCTTAGGATTTCAAGAGACCCAGTACTTC. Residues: CASSLGFQETQYF.

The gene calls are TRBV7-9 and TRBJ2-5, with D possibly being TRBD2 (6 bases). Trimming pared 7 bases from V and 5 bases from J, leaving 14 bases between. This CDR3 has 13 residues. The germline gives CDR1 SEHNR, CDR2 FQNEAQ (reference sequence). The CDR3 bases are TGTGCCAGCACCTCACTAGCTCTCGAGACCCAGTACTTC. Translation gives CASTSLALETQYF.

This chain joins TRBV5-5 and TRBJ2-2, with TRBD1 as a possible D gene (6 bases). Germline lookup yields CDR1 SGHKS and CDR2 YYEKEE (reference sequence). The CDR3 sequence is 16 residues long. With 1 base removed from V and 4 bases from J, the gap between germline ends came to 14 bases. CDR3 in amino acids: CASSLRMGALTGELFF. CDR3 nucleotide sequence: TGTGCCAGCAGCTTGCGTATGGGGGCCCTCACCGGGGAGCTGTTTTTT.

The CDR3 here is CATSRDLQGLAGGSNTGELFF. DNA of the CDR3: TGTGCCACCAGCAGAGATCTTCAGGGACTAGCGGGGGGCTCGAACACCGGGGAGCTGTTTTTT. J is TRBJ2-2 and V is TRBV15; 15 positions match TRBD2. V gave up 0 bases and J gave up 0 bases; unmatched junction bases: 8. CDR3 size: 21 residues. Germline-derived CDR1 and CDR2 are LNHNV and YYDKDF (reference sequence).

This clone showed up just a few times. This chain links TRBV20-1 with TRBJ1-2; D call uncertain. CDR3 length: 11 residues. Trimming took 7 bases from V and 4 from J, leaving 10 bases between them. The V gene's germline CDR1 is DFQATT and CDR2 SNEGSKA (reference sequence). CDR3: CSVRVGYGYTF. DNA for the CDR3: TGCAGTGTTCGGGTCGGCTATGGCTACACCTTC.